The T cell receptor (beta chain) described here comes from a study of beta chain features in type 1 diabetes. Study context: The patient and healthy donor groups were comparable for age, gender and cell yields.

A remark on this clone: Antigen: not known.

Expressed TCRB transcripts got sequenced, as all isolated RNA was reverse transcribed. TCRdb's table, derived via immunoSEQ multiplex PCR, lists solely in-frame clones and lacks some. Of 15,000 or so clones listed, over 55% are singletons. This CDR3 has 16 amino acids. V lost 0 bases, J lost 3 bases, and 13 bases lay in between. From germline, CDR1 is SGHDT and CDR2 YYEEEE. Regarding the study as a whole: Shorter TCRB CDR3s, moderately but significantly so, marked every one of the four CD4+ subsets in Type 1 diabetes patients. Because the template was cDNA, high-expressing cells might be over-represented. The question left open here concerned HLA type influencing TCRB rearrangement. Patients with type 1 diabetes showed fewer VDJ junction insertions and more deletions.

The TCR sequence derives from a woman between 18 and 30 years old with type 1 diabetes. The sample was stem cell memory CD4+ T cells from blood. This chain links TRBV5-6 with TRBJ2-1; D may be TRBD2 (7 bases). CDR3 sequence: CASSLEGGGHYNEQFF. In nucleotides, the CDR3 is TGTGCCAGCAGCTTGGAGGGGGGGGGCCACTACAATGAGCAGTTCTTC.